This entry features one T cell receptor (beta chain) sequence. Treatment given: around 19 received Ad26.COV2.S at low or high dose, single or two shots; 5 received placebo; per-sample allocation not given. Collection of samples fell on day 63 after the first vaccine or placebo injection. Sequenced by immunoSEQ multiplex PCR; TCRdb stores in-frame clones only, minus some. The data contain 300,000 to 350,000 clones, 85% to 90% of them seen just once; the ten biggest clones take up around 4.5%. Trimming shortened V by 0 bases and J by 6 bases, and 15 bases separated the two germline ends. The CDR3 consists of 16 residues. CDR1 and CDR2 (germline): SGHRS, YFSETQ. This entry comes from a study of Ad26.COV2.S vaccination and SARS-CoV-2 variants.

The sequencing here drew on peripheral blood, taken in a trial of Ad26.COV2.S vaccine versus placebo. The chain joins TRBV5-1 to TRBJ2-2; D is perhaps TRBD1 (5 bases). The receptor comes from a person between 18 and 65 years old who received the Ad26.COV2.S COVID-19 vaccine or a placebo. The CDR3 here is CASSLELAGRAGELFF. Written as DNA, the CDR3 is TGCGCCAGCAGCTTGGAATTGGCAGGGCGTGCCGGGGAGCTGTTTTTT. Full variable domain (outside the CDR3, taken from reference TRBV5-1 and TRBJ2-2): KAGVTQTPRYLIKTRGQQVTLSCSPISGHRSVSWYQQTPGQGLQFLFEYFSETQRNKGNFPGRFSGRQFSNSRSEMNVSTLELGDSALYLCASSLELAGRAGELFFGEGSRLTVL.